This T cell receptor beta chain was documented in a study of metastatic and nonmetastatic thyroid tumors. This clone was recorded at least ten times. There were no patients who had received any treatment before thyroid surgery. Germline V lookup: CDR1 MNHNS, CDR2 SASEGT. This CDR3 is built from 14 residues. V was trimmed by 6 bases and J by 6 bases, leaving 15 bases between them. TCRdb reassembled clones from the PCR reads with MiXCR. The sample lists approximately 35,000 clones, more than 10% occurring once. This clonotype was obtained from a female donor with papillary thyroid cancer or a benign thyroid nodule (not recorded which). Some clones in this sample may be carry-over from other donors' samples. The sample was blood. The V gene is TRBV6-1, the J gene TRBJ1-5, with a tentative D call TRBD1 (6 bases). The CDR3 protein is CASSLGQPGQPQHF. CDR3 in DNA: TGTGCCAGCAGCTTAGGACAGCCAGGTCAGCCCCAGCATTTT.